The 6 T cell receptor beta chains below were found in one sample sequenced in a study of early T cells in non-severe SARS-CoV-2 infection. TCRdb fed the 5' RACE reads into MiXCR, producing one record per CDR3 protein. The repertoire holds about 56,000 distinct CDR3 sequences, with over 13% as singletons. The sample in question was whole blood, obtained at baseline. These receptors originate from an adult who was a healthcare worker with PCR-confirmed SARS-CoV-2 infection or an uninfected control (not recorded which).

The chain's CDR3 is CASSQDRGSYEQYF. The CDR3 bases are TGCGCCAGCAGCCAAGACCGCGGGAGTTACGAGCAGTACTTC. The rearrangement uses TRBV4-1 and TRBJ2-7; the match to TRBD2 covers 7 bases. CDR1 and CDR2 (germline): MGHRA, YSYEKL. J lost 4 bases, V lost 0 bases, and 3 bases had no gene match. CDR3 length: 14 residues.

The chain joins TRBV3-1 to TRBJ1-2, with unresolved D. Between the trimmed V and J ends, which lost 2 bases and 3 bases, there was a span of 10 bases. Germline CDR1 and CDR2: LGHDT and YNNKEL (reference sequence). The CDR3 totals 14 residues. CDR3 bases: TGTGCCAGCAGCCAAAAAGGGATCGACTATGGCTACACCTTC. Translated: CASSQKGIDYGYTF.

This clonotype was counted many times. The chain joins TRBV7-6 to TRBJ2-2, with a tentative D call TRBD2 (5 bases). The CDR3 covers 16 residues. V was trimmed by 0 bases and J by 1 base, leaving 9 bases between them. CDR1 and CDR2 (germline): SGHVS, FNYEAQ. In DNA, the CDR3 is TGTGCCAGCAGCTTAGCCCTTGGAGGGAACACCGGGGAGCTGTTTTTT. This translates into CASSLALGGNTGELFF.

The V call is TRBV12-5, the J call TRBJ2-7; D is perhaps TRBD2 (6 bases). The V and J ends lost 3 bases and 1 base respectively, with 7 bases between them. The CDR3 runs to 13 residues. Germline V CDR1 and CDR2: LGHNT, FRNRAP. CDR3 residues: CASGFGLSYEQYF. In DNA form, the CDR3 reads TGTGCTAGTGGTTTTGGACTATCCTACGAGCAGTACTTC.

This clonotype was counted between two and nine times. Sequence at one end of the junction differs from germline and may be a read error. The CDR3 region is CASSLAVGYSNQPQHF. The CDR3 bases are TGTGCCAGCAGCCTAGCTGTGGGCTATAGCAATCAGCCCCAGCATTTT. This rearrangement joins TRBV7-2 to TRBJ1-5; the D is unclear. The CDR3 is made up of 16 amino acids. Germline values: CDR1 SGHTA, CDR2 FQGNSA.

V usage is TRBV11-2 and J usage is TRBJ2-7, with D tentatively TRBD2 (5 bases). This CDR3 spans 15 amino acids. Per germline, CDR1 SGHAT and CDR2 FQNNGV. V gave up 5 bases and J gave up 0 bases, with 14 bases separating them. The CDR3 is CASSTIRGHSYEQYF. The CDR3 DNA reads TGTGCCAGCAGCACGATCCGAGGGCACTCCTACGAGCAGTACTTC.